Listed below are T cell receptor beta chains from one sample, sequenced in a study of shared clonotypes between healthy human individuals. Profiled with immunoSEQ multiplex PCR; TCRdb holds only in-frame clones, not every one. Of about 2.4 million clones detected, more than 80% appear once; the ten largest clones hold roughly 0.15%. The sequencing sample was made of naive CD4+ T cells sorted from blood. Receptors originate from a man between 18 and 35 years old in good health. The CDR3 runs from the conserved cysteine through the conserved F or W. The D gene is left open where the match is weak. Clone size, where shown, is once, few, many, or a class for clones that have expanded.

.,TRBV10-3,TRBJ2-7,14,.,TGTGCCATCCGGCAAGGGACAACTCCCTACGAGCAGTACTTC,CAIRQGTTPYEQYF
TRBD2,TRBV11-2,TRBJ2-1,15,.,TGTGCCAGCAGCTTAGAACTAGCGGCCTACAATGAGCAGTTCTTC,CASSLELAAYNEQFF
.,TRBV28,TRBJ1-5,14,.,TGTGCCAGCAGAGCTGGACAGAGTTATCAGCCCCAGCATTTT,CASRAGQSYQPQHF
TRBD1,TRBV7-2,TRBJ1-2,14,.,TGTGCCAGCAGCTTAGACGGGACAGTCTATGGCTACACCTTC,CASSLDGTVYGYTF
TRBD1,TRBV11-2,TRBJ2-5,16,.,TGTGCCAGCAGCTTTAGACAGGGGAAAGGACAAGAGACCCAGTACTTC,CASSFRQGKGQETQYF
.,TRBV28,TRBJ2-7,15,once,TGTGCCAGCAGTTTCACCACTCAGCTCTCCTACGAGCAGTACTTC,CASSFTTQLSYEQYF
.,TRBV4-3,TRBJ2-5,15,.,TGCGCCAGCAGCCAAGACGGGACTCCCCAAGAGACCCAGTACTTC,CASSQDGTPQETQYF
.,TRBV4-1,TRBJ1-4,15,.,TGCGCCAGCAGCCCCAGGACGGGCGGTAATGAAAAACTGTTTTTT,CASSPRTGGNEKLFF
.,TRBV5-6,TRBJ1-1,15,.,TGTGCCAGCAGCTTCCCCGGGACACTTAGCACTGAAGCTTTCTTT,CASSFPGTLSTEAFF
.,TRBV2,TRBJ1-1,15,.,TGTGCCAGCAGTCCGGAAGGGACCATGAACACTGAAGCTTTCTTT,CASSPEGTMNTEAFF
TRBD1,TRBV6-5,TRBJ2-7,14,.,TGTGCCAGCAGTCCGACAGGGGGACCCTACGAGCAGTACTTC,CASSPTGGPYEQYF
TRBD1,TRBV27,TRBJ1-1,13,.,TGTGCCACCAGTGGACAGGTGGGCACTGAAGCTTTCTTT,CATSGQVGTEAFF
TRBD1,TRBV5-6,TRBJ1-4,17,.,TGTGCCAGCAGTCTCATAGACAGGGGAGGAACTAATGAAAAACTGTTTTTT,CASSLIDRGGTNEKLFF
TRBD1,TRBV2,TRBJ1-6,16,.,TGTGCCAGCAGCTCTAAGACAGGGGGAGGCGGTTCACCCCTCCACTTT,CASSSKTGGGGSPLHF
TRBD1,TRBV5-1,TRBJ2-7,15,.,TGCGCCAGCAGCTTGGCGGGACAGGGGAAGTACGAGCAGTACTTC,CASSLAGQGKYEQYF
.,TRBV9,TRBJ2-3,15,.,TGTGCCAGCAGCCCCGTTTCGGGGAGCACAGATACGCAGTATTTT,CASSPVSGSTDTQYF
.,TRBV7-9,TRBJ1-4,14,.,TGTGCCAGCAGCTTAATGACAGAAAATGAAAAACTGTTTTTT,CASSLMTENEKLFF
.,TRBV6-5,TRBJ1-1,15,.,TGTGCCAGCAGTTACACCCAAGTTCGTCTCACTGAAGCTTTCTTT,CASSYTQVRLTEAFF
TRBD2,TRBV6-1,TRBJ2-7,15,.,TGTGCCACCAACGTGGCGGGGGGAGTCTCCTACGAGCAGTACTTC,CATNVAGGVSYEQYF
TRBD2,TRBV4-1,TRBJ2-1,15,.,TGCGCCAGCAGCCAAGGAATCGCTGCGGGGGGGGAGCAGTTCTTC,CASSQGIAAGGEQFF
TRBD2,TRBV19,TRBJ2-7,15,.,TGTGCCAGTAGTCCGGGACTAGCGGGGTCCTACGAGCAGTACTTC,CASSPGLAGSYEQYF
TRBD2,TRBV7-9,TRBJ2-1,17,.,TGTGCCAGCAGCTTAGAATGGACCAGCGGGAGAGGGAATGAGCAGTTCTTC,CASSLEWTSGRGNEQFF
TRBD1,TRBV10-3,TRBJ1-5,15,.,TGTGCCATCAGCATGGGGGGGGACAGGGAACAGCCCCAGCATTTT,CAISMGGDREQPQHF
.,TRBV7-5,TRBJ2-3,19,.,TGTGCCAGAAGCTTAGTTTTTGGGGGGATTGAGGGTCGGATGGATACGCAGTATTTT,CARSLVFGGIEGRMDTQYF
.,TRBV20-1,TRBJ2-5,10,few,TGCAGTGCGTTCTGGGAGACCCAGTACTTC,CSAFWETQYF
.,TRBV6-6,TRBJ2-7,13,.,TGTGCCAGCAGTTACGGGGGAACCTACGAGCAGTACTTC,CASSYGGTYEQYF
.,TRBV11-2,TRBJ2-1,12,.,TGTGCCAGCAGCGTGACTATGAATGAGCAGTTCTTC,CASSVTMNEQFF